The following is a T cell receptor (beta chain) sequence with its context. This entry is derived from a study of blood T cells in healthy people across ages. It was with a sample-barcoded 5' primer and a J-beta primer mix that a second PCR of about 6 to 12 cycles was run. From the 5' RACE reads, TCRdb called clonotypes with MiXCR, one entry per CDR3 protein. This sample yields roughly 2 million distinct CDR3 sequences, of which roughly 49% are seen a single time; around 2.1% belongs to the top ten. The sample was blood. This TCR was recovered from a woman aged 40-49 years in good health.

The CDR3 loop is CASSLNPAYNSPLHF. The CDR3 DNA reads as TGTGCCAGCAGCTTAAACCCGGCCTATAATTCACCCCTCCACTTT. The V gene is TRBV7-2, the J gene TRBJ1-6; D is undetermined. The V and J ends lost 2 bases and 2 bases respectively, with 7 bases between them. This CDR3 contains 15 residues. In germline, CDR1 is SGHTA, CDR2 FQGNSA.